This T cell receptor beta chain is from a study of cytomegalovirus exposure and HLA in healthy donors. Notes on the study in general: Indistinguishable V segments such as TRBV6-2 and TRBV6-3 were excluded.

This CDR3 is built from 12 residues. Per the germline V gene, CDR1 is MNHNY and CDR2 is SVGAGI (reference sequence). V was cut by 11 bases and J by 2 bases, with 12 bases left in between. A multiplex PCR was run with 60 Vbeta primers and 13 Jbeta primers. Sequencing was performed with immunoSEQ multiplex PCR; in TCRdb, only in-frame clones are kept and a portion is missing. The sample contains around 130,000 clones, around 83% of which appear only once. As to this clone: Its specificity is not known.

The receptor was isolated from a human donor in good health. This sequence joins TRBV6-6 and TRBJ1-2; D remains unclear. Sequencing was carried out using PBMCs. Here the CDR3 DNA reads TGTGCCCCGGTTGTGTCAAACTATGGCTACACCTTC. Amino acid sequence: CAPVVSNYGYTF.